This record concerns one T cell receptor beta chain sequence. The antigen it binds to is not known. No much larger clone is present one base from it, and per-base qualities are unavailable. This sample is part of a study of blood T cell repertoires in COVID-19 (dated by TCRdb to between 2020 and 2021). Regarding the study in general: The collaborator samples originated in the United States, Italy and Spain and spanned the acute and convalescent phases of COVID-19. The material from the prospective study consisted of cDNA or gDNA derived from T cells, B-cell-depleted T cells, or PBMCs. Deeply sampled blood TCRbeta repertoires from subjects exposed to, actively infected with, or recovered from COVID-19 were included in the dataset. A freely available public database, intended as a resource for researchers studying the immune response to SARS-CoV-2, is where the repertoires were released. Samples were obtained from the ongoing ImmuneRACE study (first 160 participants) and from 1,254 subjects provided by 6 global collaborators. Nearly every sample came with metadata listing a de-identified subject ID, COVID-19 status, age in years and sex. HLA class I and class II types, where available, came from metadata supplied by the sample provider rather than from assay-based typing. Summary of the overall study and its limitations: The quantity of clinical and demographic metadata differed by source and by participant and was supplied without curation.

CDR1 and CDR2 are drawn from the germline V gene: MNHEY, SVGAGI. Reading from cysteine to phenylalanine, the CDR3 counts 16 amino acids. Just CDR3 DNA is preserved here, 48 bases in frame from base 1. The junction shows trimming of 8 bases on V and 7 bases on J, and the gene matches do not reach 14 bases of it. Enrolling through a virtual design, the prospective study's participants ranged in age from roughly 18 to 90 years and lived across roughly 23 United States geographic areas. To assign participants to cohorts, the prospective study relied on clinical history that participants themselves reported in a screening survey and a study questionnaire. For ImmuneRACE Cohort 3, a participant was defined as recovered based on two consecutive negative NP/OP PCR tests, clearance by a healthcare professional, or resolution of symptoms. Mobile phlebotomists in the prospective study collected whole blood, serum and a nasopharyngeal or oropharyngeal swab from every participant. Participants in the prospective study had the option to provide additional blood draws and questionnaires over a roughly 2-month period. Blood samples from the prospective study were shipped frozen or at room temperature prior to DNA extraction.

The immunoSEQ Assay, a bias-controlled multiplex PCR, was used to amplify TCRbeta CDR3 regions from genomic DNA. In the paper's pipeline: The number of nucleated cells in each sample was estimated from the amplification of reference gene primers within the assay. Sequence reads were collapsed and filtered to measure the absolute abundance of every unique TCRbeta CDR3 rearrangement. For each sample, productive Simpson clonality was calculated by taking the square root of Simpson's diversity index across productive rearrangements. Sourced from immuneACCESS, this table was stored by TCRdb with only in-frame sequences that have V and J called. A share of the clones is absent; for the studies checked, an unresolved V gene accounts for under half, and the remainder has no known explanation. Clone size and V and J calls were adopted from that table, with D and trimming inferred from the DNA. The sample yields approximately 300,000 clones; 70% to 90% were counted once. Roughly 4.5% of the sample belongs to the ten largest clones.

Sequenced input: PBMCs or T cells enriched from blood (not recorded which). This receptor chain uses TRBV6-5 and TRBJ1-6; 7 middle bases align to TRBD1. The TCR comes from a man aged 25 to 45 who had recovered from COVID-19. The bases are TGTGCCAGCCGATACTCAATCCGGGACAGAAATTCACCCCTCCACTTT. Its product reads: CASRYSIRDRNSPLHF.